A selection of T cell receptor beta chains follows, all from one sample in a study of blood T cell repertoires in COVID-19. Clones were read by immunoSEQ multiplex PCR, and TCRdb kept only the in-frame ones, dropping some. The repertoire includes 100,000 to 150,000 clones, around 80% of them detected once, and approximately 18% sits in the top ten. Sequencing was done on a sample of peripheral blood. Receptor source: a man aged 30 to 45 with COVID-19, enrolled during active disease. CDR3s include the opening cysteine and the closing phenylalanine or tryptophan. Fields, in order: V gene, CDR3 protein.

TRBV6-5,CASRTSGTQYF
TRBV7-9,CASSLQSSGYKPIEAFF
TRBV7-9,CASNQENEKLFF
TRBV11-3,CASSFRGQGARHYGYTF
TRBV3-1/TRBV3-2,CASSPIATGEGGYTF
TRBV5-4,CASSYGTGDETQYF
TRBV5-1,CASSLDFQDNQPQHF
TRBV7-9,CASGMGTGNEKLFF
TRBV29-1,CSVSRDRVLNTEAFF
TRBV11-3,CASSLEGAGKAFF
TRBV20-1,CSATEGQATYEQYF
TRBV19,CASSKGTGGAWTEAFF
TRBV15,CATSRGQSYTGELFF
TRBV7-8,CASSLGQGNYGYTF
TRBV19,CASSITGASGNQPQHF
TRBV12-5,CASGPGLTYEQYF
TRBV2,CASSLQGAGYGYTF
TRBV29-1,CSVEGTSGGGPFQFF
TRBV11-2,CASSPGGGAGLMETQYF
TRBV5-1,CASSPNRGRGELGDEQYF
TRBV6-5,CASSYLGQGAGEQYF
TRBV5-5,CASSPGVYSYNEQFF
TRBV6-2/TRBV6-3,CASSYSGRQSETQYF
TRBV24-1,CATSVASGSSSFNEQFF
TRBV24-1,CATSTGFMDGYTF
TRBV5-1,CASSSGGAAYNEQFF